This T cell receptor beta chain emerged from a study of T cell repertoires in cytomegalovirus infection. The wider study: Indications came from public TCR beta signatures; they pointed to CMV infection and to a matching HLA type. Study conclusions and caveats: Summed public TCR beta family frequency identified CMV carriers bearing the relevant HLA. HLA-C-restricted TCR beta clonotypes specific for CMV led the ex vivo response.

From the reads, TCRdb called clonotypes with MiXCR, one entry per CDR3 protein. The table shows about 740,000 distinct CDR3 sequences, with less than 40% occurring only once. Germline loops: CDR1 SGDLS, CDR2 YYNGEE. Trimming pared 0 bases from V and 2 bases from J, leaving 13 bases between. The CDR3 sequence is 16 residues long. Turning to this clonotype: Its antigen is not known.

What was sequenced was PBMCs. The receptor was isolated from a human donor in good health (CMV status not recorded). Some clones in this sample may be carry-over from other donors' samples. The J gene is TRBJ2-3, the V gene TRBV9, with a tentative D call TRBD1 (6 bases). DNA of the CDR3: TGTGCCAGCAGCGTAGGGACAGCGCCTCTCACAGATACGCAGTATTTT. It yields the protein CASSVGTAPLTDTQYF.